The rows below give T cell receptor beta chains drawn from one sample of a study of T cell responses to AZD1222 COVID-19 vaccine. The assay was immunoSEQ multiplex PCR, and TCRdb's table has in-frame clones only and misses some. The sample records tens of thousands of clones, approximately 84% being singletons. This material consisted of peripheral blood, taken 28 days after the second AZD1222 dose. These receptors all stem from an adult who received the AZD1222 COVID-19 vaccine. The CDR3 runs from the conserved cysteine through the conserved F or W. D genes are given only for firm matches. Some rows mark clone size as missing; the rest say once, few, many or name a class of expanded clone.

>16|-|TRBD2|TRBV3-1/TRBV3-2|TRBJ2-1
TGTGCCAGCAGCCTACGACTAGCGGGAGGATACAATGAGCAGTTCTTC
CASSLRLAGGYNEQFF
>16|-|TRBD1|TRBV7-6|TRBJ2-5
TGTGCCAGCAGCCCACTACAGGGGGCGGGGGAAGAGACCCAGTACTTC
CASSPLQGAGEETQYF
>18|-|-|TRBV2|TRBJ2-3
TGTGCCAGCAGAGCTAGTCACAGGGACGTTACTAGCACAGATACGCAGTATTTT
CASRASHRDVTSTDTQYF
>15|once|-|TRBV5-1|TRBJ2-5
TGCGCCAGCACCCCTTTCGGGGGGCGCTTGGAGACCCAGTACTTC
CASTPFGGRLETQYF
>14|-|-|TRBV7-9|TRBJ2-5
TGTGCCAGCAGCTTAGGCTTCGTAGAAGAGACCCAGTACTTC
CASSLGFVEETQYF
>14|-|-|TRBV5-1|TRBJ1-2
TGCGCCAGCAGCTTGGCCGAGGCTACGGGTGGCTACACCTTC
CASSLAEATGGYTF
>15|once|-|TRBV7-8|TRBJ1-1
TGTGCCAGCAGCTTAGGGGCAGGGGAGAACACTGAAGCTTTCTTT
CASSLGAGENTEAFF
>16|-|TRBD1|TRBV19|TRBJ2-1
TGTGCCAGTACCCCACCCGGGACAGGGGCCTACAATGAGCAGTTCTTC
CASTPPGTGAYNEQFF
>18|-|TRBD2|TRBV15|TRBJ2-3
TGTGCCACCAGCAGCGGACTAGCGGGAGGGATAAGCACAGATACGCAGTATTTT
CATSSGLAGGISTDTQYF
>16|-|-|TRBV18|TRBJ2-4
TGTGCCAGCTCACCACTAGCGAGTATAGCCAAAAACATTCAGTACTTC
CASSPLASIAKNIQYF
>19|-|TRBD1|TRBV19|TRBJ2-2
TGTGCCAGTAGTATCCTTCCGGGACAGGGGTATAGTGCCACCGGGGAGCTGTTTTTT
CASSILPGQGYSATGELFF
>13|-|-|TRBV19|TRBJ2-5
TGTGCCAGTAGCGACACCGGCCAAGAGACCCAGTACTTC
CASSDTGQETQYF
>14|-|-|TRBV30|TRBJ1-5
TGTGCCTGGAGTCAGGGACTGAACGATCAGCCCCAGCATTTT
CAWSQGLNDQPQHF
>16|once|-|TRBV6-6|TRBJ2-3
TGTGCCAGCAGTTACCCGAATTCGGGGCGGGCAGATACGCAGTATTTT
CASSYPNSGRADTQYF
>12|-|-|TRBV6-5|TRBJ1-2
TGTGCCAGCAGTTCGACGGCCGGACCGCCGACCTTC
CASSSTAGPPTF